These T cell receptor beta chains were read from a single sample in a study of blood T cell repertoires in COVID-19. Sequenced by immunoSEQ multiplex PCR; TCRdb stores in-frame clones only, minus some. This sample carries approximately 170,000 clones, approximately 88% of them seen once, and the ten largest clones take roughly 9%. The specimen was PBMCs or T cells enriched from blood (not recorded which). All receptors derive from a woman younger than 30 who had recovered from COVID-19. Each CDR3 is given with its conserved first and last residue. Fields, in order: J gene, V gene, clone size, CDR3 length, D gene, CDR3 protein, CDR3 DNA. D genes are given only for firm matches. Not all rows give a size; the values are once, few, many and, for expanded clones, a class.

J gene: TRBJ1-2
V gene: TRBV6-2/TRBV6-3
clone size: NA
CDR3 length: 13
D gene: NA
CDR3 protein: CASSFTGLDGYTF
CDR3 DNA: TGTGCCAGCAGTTTTACAGGGTTGGATGGCTACACCTTC

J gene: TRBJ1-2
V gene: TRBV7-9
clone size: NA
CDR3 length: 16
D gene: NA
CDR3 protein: CASGRRQETTDYGYTF
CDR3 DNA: TGTGCCAGCGGGAGACGACAGGAGACGACTGATTATGGCTACACCTTC

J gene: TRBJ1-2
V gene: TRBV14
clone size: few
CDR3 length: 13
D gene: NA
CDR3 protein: CASSQDVGLGYTF
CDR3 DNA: TGTGCCAGCAGCCAAGACGTGGGGCTCGGCTACACCTTC

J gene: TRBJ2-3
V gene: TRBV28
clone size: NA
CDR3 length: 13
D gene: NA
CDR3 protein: CASSYSGTDTQYF
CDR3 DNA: TGTGCCAGCAGCTACTCGGGGACAGATACGCAGTATTTT

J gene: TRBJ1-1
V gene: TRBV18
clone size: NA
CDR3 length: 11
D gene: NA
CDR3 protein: CASSPQIEAFF
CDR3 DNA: TGTGCCAGCTCGCCTCAGATAGAAGCTTTCTTT

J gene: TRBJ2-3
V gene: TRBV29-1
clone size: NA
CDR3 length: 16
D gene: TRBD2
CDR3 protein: CSVRGVAGASTDTQYF
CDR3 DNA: TGCAGCGTTCGAGGGGTAGCGGGGGCCTCCACAGATACGCAGTATTTT

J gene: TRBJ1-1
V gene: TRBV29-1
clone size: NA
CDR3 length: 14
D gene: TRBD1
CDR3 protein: CSVAQGNWNTEAFF
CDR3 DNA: TGCAGCGTTGCACAGGGGAATTGGAACACTGAAGCTTTCTTT

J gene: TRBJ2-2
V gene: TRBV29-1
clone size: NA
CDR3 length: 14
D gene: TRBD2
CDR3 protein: CSATSGKRVGELFF
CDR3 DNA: TGCAGCGCCACTAGCGGGAAAAGGGTCGGGGAGCTGTTTTTT

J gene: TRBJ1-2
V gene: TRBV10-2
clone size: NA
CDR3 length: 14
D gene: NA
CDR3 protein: CASSKATENYGYTF
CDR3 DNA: TGCGCCAGCAGCAAAGCTACAGAGAACTATGGCTACACCTTC

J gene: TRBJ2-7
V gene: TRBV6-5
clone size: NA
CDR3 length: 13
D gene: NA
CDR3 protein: CASSPGSAYEQYF
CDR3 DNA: TGTGCCAGCAGCCCCGGGTCGGCCTACGAGCAGTACTTC

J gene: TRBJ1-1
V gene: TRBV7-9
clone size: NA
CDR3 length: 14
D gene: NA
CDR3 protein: CASSLGSGNTEAFF
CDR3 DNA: TGTGCCAGCAGCTTAGGGTCAGGGAACACTGAAGCTTTCTTT

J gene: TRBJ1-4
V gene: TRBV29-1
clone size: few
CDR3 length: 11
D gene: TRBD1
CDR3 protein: CSFVGQGKLFF
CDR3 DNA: TGCAGCTTCGTCGGACAGGGGAAACTGTTTTTT

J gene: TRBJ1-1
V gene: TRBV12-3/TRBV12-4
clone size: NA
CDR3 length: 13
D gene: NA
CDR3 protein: CASSLGRETEAFF
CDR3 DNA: TGTGCCAGCAGTTTAGGCAGGGAAACTGAAGCTTTCTTT

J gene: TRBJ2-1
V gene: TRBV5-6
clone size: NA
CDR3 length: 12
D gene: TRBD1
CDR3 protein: CASSLGQGVQFF
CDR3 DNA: TGTGCCAGCAGCTTGGGACAGGGAGTGCAGTTCTTC

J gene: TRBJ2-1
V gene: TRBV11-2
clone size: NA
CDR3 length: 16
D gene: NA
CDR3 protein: CASSLDGGGSYNEQFF
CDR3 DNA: TGTGCCAGCAGCTTAGACGGAGGCGGATCCTACAATGAGCAGTTCTTC

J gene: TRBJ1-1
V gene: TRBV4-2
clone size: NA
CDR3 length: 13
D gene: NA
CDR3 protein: CASSSARDTEAFF
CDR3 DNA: TGTGCCAGCAGCTCCGCCAGGGACACTGAAGCTTTCTTT

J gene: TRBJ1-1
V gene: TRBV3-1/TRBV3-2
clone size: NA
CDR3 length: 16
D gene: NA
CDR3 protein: CASSQDDRVYDTEAFF
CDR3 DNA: TGTGCCAGCAGCCAAGATGATCGGGTCTACGACACTGAAGCTTTCTTT

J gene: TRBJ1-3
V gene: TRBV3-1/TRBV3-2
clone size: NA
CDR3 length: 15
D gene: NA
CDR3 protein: CASSQGSDLGNTIYF
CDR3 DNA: TGTGCCAGCAGCCAAGGCTCGGACTTGGGAAACACCATATATTTT

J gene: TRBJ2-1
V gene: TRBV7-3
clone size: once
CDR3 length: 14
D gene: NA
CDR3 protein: CASSPPGPVNEQFF
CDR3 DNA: TGTGCCAGCAGCCCCCCTGGGCCTGTAAATGAGCAGTTCTTC

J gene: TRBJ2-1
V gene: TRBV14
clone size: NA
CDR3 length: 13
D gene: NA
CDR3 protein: CASSQSYYNEQFF
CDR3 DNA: TGTGCCAGCAGCCAGTCGTATTACAATGAGCAGTTCTTC

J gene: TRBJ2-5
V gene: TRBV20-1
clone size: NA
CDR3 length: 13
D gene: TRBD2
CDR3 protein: CSASPTSGETQYF
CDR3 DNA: TGCAGTGCTAGTCCAACTAGCGGAGAGACCCAGTACTTC

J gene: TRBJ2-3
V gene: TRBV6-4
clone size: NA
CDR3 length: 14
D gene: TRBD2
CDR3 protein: CASSDSGGSDTQYF
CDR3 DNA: TGTGCCAGCAGTGATAGCGGGGGGTCAGATACGCAGTATTTT

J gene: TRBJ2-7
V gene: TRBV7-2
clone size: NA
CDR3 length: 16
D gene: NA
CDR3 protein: CASSNLEGPGGYEQYF
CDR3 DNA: TGTGCCAGCAGCAACTTAGAGGGTCCAGGGGGGTACGAGCAGTACTTC

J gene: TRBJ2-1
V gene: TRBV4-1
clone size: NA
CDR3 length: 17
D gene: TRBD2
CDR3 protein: CASSQDYGLAGGGEQFF
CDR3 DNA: TGCGCCAGCAGCCAAGATTACGGACTAGCGGGAGGGGGTGAGCAGTTCTTC

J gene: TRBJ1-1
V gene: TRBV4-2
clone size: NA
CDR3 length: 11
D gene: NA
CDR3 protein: CASSQGGQAFF
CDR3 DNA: TGTGCCAGCAGCCAAGGGGGGCAGGCTTTCTTT

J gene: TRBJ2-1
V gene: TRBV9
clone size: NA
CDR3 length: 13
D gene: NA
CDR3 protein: CASSVDEGNEQFF
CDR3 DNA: TGTGCCAGCAGCGTAGATGAGGGCAATGAGCAGTTCTTC

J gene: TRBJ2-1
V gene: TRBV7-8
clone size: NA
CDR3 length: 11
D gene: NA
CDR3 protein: CASKQGGEQFF
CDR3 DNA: TGTGCCAGCAAACAAGGAGGTGAGCAGTTCTTC

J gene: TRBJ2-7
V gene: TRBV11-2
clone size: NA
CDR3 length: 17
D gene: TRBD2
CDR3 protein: CASSQIRGVTISYEQYF
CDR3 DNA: TGTGCCAGCAGCCAAATTCGGGGGGTAACAATCTCCTACGAGCAGTACTTC

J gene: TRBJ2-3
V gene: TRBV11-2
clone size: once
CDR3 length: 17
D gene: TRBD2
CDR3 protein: CASSSTLAAGGTDTQYF
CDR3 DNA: TGTGCCAGCAGCTCGACACTAGCTGCGGGAGGAACAGATACGCAGTATTTT

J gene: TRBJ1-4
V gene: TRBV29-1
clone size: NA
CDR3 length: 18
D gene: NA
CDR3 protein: CSVAMGPYLRATNEKLFF
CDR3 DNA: TGCAGCGTTGCGATGGGGCCCTATCTTCGGGCAACTAATGAAAAACTGTTTTTT

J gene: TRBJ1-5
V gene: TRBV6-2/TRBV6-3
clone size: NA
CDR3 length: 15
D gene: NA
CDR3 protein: CASSKRQNSNQPQHF
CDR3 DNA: TGTGCCAGCAGCAAACGTCAGAATAGCAATCAGCCCCAGCATTTT

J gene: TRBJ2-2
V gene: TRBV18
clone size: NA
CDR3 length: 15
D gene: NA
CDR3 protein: CASSPQDGLTGELFF
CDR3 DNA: TGTGCCAGCTCACCCCAGGACGGACTCACCGGGGAGCTGTTTTTT

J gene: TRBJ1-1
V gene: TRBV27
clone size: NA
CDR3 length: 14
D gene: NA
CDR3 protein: CASRPTGGWTEAFF
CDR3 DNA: TGTGCCAGCAGACCCACTGGGGGCTGGACTGAAGCTTTCTTT

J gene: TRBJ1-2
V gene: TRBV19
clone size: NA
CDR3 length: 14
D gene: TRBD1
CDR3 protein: CASTPGQTNYGYTF
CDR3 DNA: TGTGCCAGTACCCCGGGACAGACAAACTATGGCTACACCTTC

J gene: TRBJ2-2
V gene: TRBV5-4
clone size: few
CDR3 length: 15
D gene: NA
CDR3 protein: CASSLSLVNTGELFF
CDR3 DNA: TGTGCCAGCAGTCTCTCACTAGTAAACACCGGGGAGCTGTTTTTT

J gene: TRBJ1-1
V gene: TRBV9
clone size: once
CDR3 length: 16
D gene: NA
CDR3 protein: CASSPPGGQGGTEAFF
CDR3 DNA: TGTGCCAGCAGCCCCCCCGGGGGGCAGGGAGGCACTGAAGCTTTCTTT

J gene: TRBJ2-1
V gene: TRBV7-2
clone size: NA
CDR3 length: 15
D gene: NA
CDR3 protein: CANSRYRNSYNEQFF
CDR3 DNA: TGTGCCAACAGCCGGTATAGAAACTCCTACAATGAGCAGTTCTTC

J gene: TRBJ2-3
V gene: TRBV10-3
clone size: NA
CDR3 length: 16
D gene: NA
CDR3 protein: CAIGGGPQGITDTQYF
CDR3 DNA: TGTGCCATCGGGGGGGGACCTCAGGGGATCACAGATACGCAGTATTTT

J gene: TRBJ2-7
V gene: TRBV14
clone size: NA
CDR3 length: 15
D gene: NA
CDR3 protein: CASSQESGKAYEQYF
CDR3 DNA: TGTGCCAGCAGCCAAGAGTCAGGTAAAGCCTACGAGCAGTACTTC

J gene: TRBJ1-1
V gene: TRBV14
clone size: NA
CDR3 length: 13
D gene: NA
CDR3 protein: CASSLTVNTEAFF
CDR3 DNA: TGTGCCAGCAGCTTGACAGTTAACACTGAAGCTTTCTTT